This TCR beta chain came from a study of T cells in Graves' hyperthyroidism and ophthalmopathy (dated by TCRdb to about 2019). A note on the overall study: Peripheral blood samples were taken at initial diagnosis, before any treatment was given. According to the paper, TCR Vbeta CDR3 sequencing was carried out on 135 peripheral blood samples, which came from around 43 ophthalmopathy, 80 or so hyperthyroidism and roughly 17 progressor patients. In roughly six Graves' hyperthyroidism patients, the study also compared T-cell repertoires from thyroid tissue with T-cell repertoires from blood. Prospective prediction of ophthalmopathy was tested in an independent validation cohort of some 20 hyperthyroidism patients and 15 to 17 patients who later progressed to ophthalmopathy. Following sampling, methimazole starting at 30 mg daily was given to hyperthyroidism patients, and high-dose intravenous methylprednisolone was given to ophthalmopathy patients. The roughly 94 discovery patients were randomly divided into training and test sets at a 7:3 ratio. TCR V-J signatures able to tell the groups apart were searched for in a discovery cohort of 100 patients, of whom more than 40 had Graves' ophthalmopathy and about 60 had stable Graves' hyperthyroidism.

Hyperthyroidism patients were aged 18 to 65 years and newly diagnosed, with disease duration of less than 2 months. Exclusion was applied to patients with uncontrolled infections, other autoimmune diseases, pregnancy or lactation. Clinical symptoms, serum thyroxine and TRAb, thyroid ultrasound, and orbital computed tomography formed the basis for the diagnoses. Blood from progressor patients was drawn when they were first diagnosed with hyperthyroidism, before any ophthalmopathy symptoms appeared. PBMCs were isolated from around 10 ml of fresh peripheral blood by Ficoll-Paque density gradient centrifugation. Progressor patients were first diagnosed with Graves' hyperthyroidism and then developed ophthalmopathy during follow-up. Trizol reagent was used to extract total RNA, and RNA quality was then checked on an Agilent 2100 Bioanalyzer. Remarks on this clonotype: Its antigen is unknown. No base-level quality is on record; no much larger clone is a single base apart.

Amplification of TCR beta CDR3 regions was carried out from RNA transcripts. The first round of RT-PCR for the TCR CDR3 was performed with the HTBI primer set and the Qiagen OneStep RT-PCR kit. Libraries were constructed in a second round of multiplex PCR, after which size selection and purification were performed. Paired-end sequencing of the libraries was performed with 100 bp reads on an Illumina HiSeq2000. Regarding the original processing steps: SOAPnuke was used to process the raw data, with reads discarded if the reads contained adapters or uncalled bases, had a mean Phred below 15, or lacked an exact constant-primer or identifier match. High-quality paired reads were merged using COPE v1.2.5, and each unique nucleotide sequence was defined as a clonotype. Clonotypes were aligned to IMGT TRBV, TRBD and TRBJ reference segments using MiTCR v1.1. Analysis was restricted to V-J combinations with a frequency above 0.0001, which covered roughly 99% of repertoires. The TCS score was defined as the ratio of F50 (clonal expansion) to E x V (chaos), calculated using BLOSUM62-based TCRdist between CDR3 peptides within each V-J. Welch's t-statistics and random forest reduced 500 to 550 V-J features to 13, which were used in a naive Bayes classifier (R e1071). TCRdb ran its own pipeline on the public reads, namely fastp trimming at Q25 and MiXCR clone calling, and kept in-frame beta chains. Rows merge per CDR3 protein into single entries with the most common DNA and genes. The authors' filters were not applied to this entry. The sample records around 250,000 distinct CDR3 sequences, 14% to 15% of which are singletons. 13% of the sample is held by the ten biggest clonotypes.

The paper's findings and limits, for the study overall: A model built on a 13 V-J signature distinguished ophthalmopathy from stable hyperthyroidism, reaching 87.88% sensitivity and around 82% specificity in cross-validation and 80%/75% in testing. In validation, the model predicted progression to ophthalmopathy with 55% to 71% sensitivity and about 72% specificity, a median of around six months before onset. Blood samples also contained most of the expanded thyroid clonotypes (frequency above 0.001), which suggests that blood repertoires may reflect thyroid immune responses. No statistical method was used to set the sample size in advance, and investigators knew the group allocation.

Inclusive of the bounding cysteine and phenylalanine, the CDR3 is 15 residues long. Here the CDR3 DNA is all that survives: 45 bases in frame from base 1. The trim is 3 bases for V and 2 bases for J, with a gap of 15 bases between the germline ends. The germline V gene (reference sequence) provides CDR1 DFQATT and CDR2 SNEGSKA. Rearrangement joined TRBV20-1 to TRBJ2-3, with TRBD1 tentatively as D gene (6 bases match). The specimen was blood. This clonotype originated in a woman aged 40 to 50 with Graves' hyperthyroidism that later progressed to Graves' ophthalmopathy. At the DNA level, the sequence is TGCAGTGCTAGTTTTGGGCAGGGGCTCACAGATACGCAGTATTTT. Translated, this gives CSASFGQGLTDTQYF.